These 8 T cell receptor beta chains originate from one sample sequenced in a study of T-cell reconstitution after alpha-beta-depleted transplantation in children. Using unique molecular identifiers, the investigators prepared the TCRbeta library. TCRdb redid the calling of the PCR reads with MiXCR, one entry per CDR3 protein. The sample has about 980,000 distinct CDR3 sequences; about 30% are singletons. The starting material was PBMCs, mostly from graft donor cells, obtained 360 days after TCRalphabeta/CD19-depleted stem cell transplant. Receptor source: a boy under three years old who had a stem cell transplant for SCID, so the T cells may come from the graft donor.

The chain links TRBV6-1 to TRBJ1-5; 10 bases are a match to TRBD1. This CDR3 spans 19 amino acids. With 6 bases clipped from V and 1 base from J, the junction kept 15 bases outside the gene matches. Germline V gene lookup returns CDR1 MNHNS and CDR2 SASEGT. The CDR3 reads CASSALTGGNLRSNQPQHF. The DNA for the CDR3 is TGTGCCAGCAGCGCCCTGACAGGGGGCAATCTAAGGAGCAATCAGCCCCAGCATTTT.

This clonotype has a handful of counts. The chain links TRBV10-3 to TRBJ2-7; the D is unclear. The V and J ends lost 6 bases and 3 bases respectively, with 3 bases between them. Germline-derived CDR1 and CDR2 are ENHRY and SYGVKD. This CDR3 is 10 amino acids long. For the CDR3, the DNA is TGTGCCATCAGCGACTACGAGCAGTACTTC. As protein: CAISDYEQYF.

The rearrangement links TRBV5-5 to TRBJ2-5, with a tentative D call TRBD1 (8 bases). The germline gives CDR1 SGHKS, CDR2 YYEKEE (reference sequence). V lost 4 bases to trimming and J lost 4 bases, with 14 bases between them. CDR3 length equals 14 residues. This CDR3 is CASSITGGGETQYF. For the CDR3, the DNA is TGTGCCAGCAGCATTACAGGGGGGGGAGAGACCCAGTACTTC.

In this sample, this clonotype turned up many times. The J gene is TRBJ2-1, the V gene TRBV12-3 or TRBV12-4, with 7 bases identical to TRBD1. This CDR3 is 13 amino acids long. J gave up 2 bases and V 8 bases, and 3 bases lay outside the gene matches. The chain's CDR3 is CASRDSPYNEQFF. For the CDR3, the DNA is TGTGCCAGCCGGGACAGTCCCTACAATGAGCAGTTCTTC.

The chain combines TRBV18 with TRBJ1-1, with D uncertain. Germline CDR1 KGHSH, CDR2 LQKENI. This CDR3 region has 14 residues. V dropped 1 base and J dropped 5 bases, with 11 bases sitting between them. In DNA form, the CDR3 reads TGTGCCAGCTCACCACAGGAGGGTCGGACTGAAGCTTTCTTT. It translates to CASSPQEGRTEAFF.

This clonotype was counted only a few times. This rearrangement joins TRBV6-5 to TRBJ1-5; no definite D call. The germline V and J ends were trimmed by 3 bases and 5 bases, with 11 bases remaining between them. CDR3 length equals 14 residues. Germline V CDR1 and CDR2: MNHEY, SVGAGI. The CDR3 nucleotides read TGTGCCAGCAGTTATCCGGGCATGGATCAGCCCCAGCATTTT. It specifies CASSYPGMDQPQHF.

The rearrangement links TRBV4-3 to TRBJ2-3, with D possibly TRBD1 on 6 matching bases. In germline, CDR1 is LGHNA, CDR2 YSLEER. Trimming cost V 0 bases and J 4 bases, with 11 bases left between them. The CDR3 sequence is 15 residues long. The CDR3 here is CASSQDIRGADTQYF. The CDR3 nucleotides are TGCGCCAGCAGCCAAGATATCAGGGGAGCAGATACGCAGTATTTT.

The V call is TRBV9, the J call TRBJ2-3, with 8 bases identical to TRBD1. Germline lookup yields CDR1 SGDLS and CDR2 YYNGEE. This CDR3 has 16 residues. Trimming took 3 bases from V and 3 from J; bases not matched to a gene: 9. The CDR3 is CASSGRRTGRTDTQYF. The CDR3 DNA reads as TGTGCCAGCAGCGGGAGAAGGACAGGGCGTACAGATACGCAGTATTTT.